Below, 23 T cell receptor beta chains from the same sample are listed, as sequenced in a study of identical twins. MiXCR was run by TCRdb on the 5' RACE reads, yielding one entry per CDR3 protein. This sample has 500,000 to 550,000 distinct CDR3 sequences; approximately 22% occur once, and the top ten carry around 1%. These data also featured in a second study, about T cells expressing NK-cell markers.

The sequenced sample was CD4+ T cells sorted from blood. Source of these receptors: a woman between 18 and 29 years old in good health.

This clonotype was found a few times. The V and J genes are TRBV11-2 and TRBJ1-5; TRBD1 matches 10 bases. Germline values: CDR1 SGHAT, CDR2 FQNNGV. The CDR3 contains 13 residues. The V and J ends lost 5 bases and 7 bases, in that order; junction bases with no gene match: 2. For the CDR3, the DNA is TGTGCCAGCAGCATGGACAGGGGGCAGCCCCAGCATTTT. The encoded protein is CASSMDRGQPQHF.

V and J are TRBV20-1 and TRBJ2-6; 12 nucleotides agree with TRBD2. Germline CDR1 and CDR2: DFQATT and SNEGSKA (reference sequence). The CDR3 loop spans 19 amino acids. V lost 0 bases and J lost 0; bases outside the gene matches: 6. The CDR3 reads CSARDRPSGGVSGANVLTF. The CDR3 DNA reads TGCAGTGCTAGAGATCGTCCTAGCGGGGGGGTCTCTGGGGCCAACGTCCTGACTTTC.

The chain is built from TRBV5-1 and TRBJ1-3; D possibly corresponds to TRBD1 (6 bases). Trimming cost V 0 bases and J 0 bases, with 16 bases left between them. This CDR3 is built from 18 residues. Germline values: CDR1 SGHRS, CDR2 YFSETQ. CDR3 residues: CASSLGGGRTHSGNTIYF. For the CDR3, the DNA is TGCGCCAGCAGCTTGGGAGGGGGACGGACCCACTCTGGAAACACCATATATTTT. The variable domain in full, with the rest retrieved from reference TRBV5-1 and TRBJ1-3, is KAGVTQTPRYLIKTRGQQVTLSCSPISGHRSVSWYQQTPGQGLQFLFEYFSETQRNKGNFPGRFSGRQFSNSRSEMNVSTLELGDSALYLCASSLGGGRTHSGNTIYFGEGSWLTVV.

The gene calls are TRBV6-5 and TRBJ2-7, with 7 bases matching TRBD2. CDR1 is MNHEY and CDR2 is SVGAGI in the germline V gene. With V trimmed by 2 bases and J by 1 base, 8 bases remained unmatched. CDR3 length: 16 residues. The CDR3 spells CASSYAGTTVSYEQYF. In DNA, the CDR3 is TGTGCCAGCAGTTACGCAGGGACTACCGTTTCCTACGAGCAGTACTTC.

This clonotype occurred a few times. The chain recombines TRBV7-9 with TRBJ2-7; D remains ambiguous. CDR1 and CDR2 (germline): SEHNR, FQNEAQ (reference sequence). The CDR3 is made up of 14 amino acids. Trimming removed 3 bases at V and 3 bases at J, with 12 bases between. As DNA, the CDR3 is TGTGCCAGCAGCTTGGCCGGGCCGGGCTACGAGCAGTACTTC. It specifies CASSLAGPGYEQYF.

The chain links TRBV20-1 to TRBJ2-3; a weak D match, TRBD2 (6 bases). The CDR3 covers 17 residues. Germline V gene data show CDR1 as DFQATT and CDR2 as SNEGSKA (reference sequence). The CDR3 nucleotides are TGCAGCGTGGGGAGGCTCGCGAGTGCCGATGGATGGGATACGCAGTATTTT. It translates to CSVGRLASADGWDTQYF.

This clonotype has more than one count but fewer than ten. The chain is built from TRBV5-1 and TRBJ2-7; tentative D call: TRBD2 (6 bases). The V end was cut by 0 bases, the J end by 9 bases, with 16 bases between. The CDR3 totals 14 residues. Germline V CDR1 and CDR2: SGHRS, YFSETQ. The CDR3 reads CASSLAVGDSGQYF. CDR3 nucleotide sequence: TGCGCCAGCAGCTTGGCCGTGGGGGACTCGGGGCAGTACTTC.

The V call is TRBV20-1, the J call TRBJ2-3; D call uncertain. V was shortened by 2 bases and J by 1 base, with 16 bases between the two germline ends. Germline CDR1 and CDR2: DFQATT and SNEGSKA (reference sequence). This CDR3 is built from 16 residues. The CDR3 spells CSARLLASVRTDTQYF. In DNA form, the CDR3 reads TGCAGTGCTAGACTACTGGCTTCAGTACGCACAGATACGCAGTATTTT.

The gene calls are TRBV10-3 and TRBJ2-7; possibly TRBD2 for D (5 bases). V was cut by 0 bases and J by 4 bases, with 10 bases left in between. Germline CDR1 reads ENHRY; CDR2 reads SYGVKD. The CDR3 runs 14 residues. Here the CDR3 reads CAISESERLYEQYF. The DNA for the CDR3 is TGTGCCATCAGTGAGTCAGAGCGGCTTTACGAGCAGTACTTC.

CDR3 amino acids: CSVVLSYEQYF. Here the CDR3 DNA reads TGCAGCGTTGTGTTGTCCTACGAGCAGTACTTC. This chain uses TRBV29-1 with TRBJ2-7; D uncertain. Trimming shortened V by 4 bases and J by 1 base, and 5 bases separated the two germline ends. In germline, CDR1 is SQVTM, CDR2 ANQGSEA. CDR3 length: 11 residues.

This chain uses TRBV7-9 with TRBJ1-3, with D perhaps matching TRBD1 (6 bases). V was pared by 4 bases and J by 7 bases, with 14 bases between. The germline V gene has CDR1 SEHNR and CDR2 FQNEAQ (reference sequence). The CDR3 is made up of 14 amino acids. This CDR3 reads CASSSNRDGNTIYF. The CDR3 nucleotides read TGTGCCAGCAGCTCTAACAGGGATGGGAACACCATATATTTT.

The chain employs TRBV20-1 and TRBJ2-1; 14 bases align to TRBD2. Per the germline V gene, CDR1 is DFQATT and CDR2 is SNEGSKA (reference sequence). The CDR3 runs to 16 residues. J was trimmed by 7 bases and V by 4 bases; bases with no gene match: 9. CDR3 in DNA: TGCAGTGCTACCACCGGGACTAGCGGGAGTGGGAATGAGCAGTTCTTC. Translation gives CSATTGTSGSGNEQFF.

The CDR3 sequence: CAISEIYSNQPQHF. The CDR3 region has the DNA TGTGCCATCAGCGAGATTTATAGCAATCAGCCCCAGCATTTT. The gene calls are TRBV10-3 and TRBJ1-5; no reliable D call. Germline V gives CDR1 ENHRY, CDR2 SYGVKD. The CDR3 loop spans 14 amino acids. Between the trimmed V and J ends, which lost 6 bases and 0 bases, there was a span of 9 bases.

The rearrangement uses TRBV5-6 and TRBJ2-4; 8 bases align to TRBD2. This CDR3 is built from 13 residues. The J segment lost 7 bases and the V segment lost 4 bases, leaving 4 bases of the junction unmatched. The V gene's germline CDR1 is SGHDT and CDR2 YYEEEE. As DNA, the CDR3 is TGTGCCAGCAGCGAGGGACTAGTGAACATTCAGTACTTC. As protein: CASSEGLVNIQYF.

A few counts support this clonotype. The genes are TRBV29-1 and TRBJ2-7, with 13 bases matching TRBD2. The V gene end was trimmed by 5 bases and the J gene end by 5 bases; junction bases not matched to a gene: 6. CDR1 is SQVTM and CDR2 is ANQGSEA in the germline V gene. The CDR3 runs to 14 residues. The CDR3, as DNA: TGCAGCGTTAAACTAGCGGGAGGGCCTGACGAGCAGTACTTC. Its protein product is CSVKLAGGPDEQYF.

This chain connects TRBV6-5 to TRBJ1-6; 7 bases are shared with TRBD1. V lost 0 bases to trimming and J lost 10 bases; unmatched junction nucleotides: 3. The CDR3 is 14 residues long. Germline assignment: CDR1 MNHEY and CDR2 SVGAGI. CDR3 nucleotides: TGTGCCAGCAGTTACTCCCAGGGGGGGTCACCCCTCCACTTT. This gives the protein CASSYSQGGSPLHF.

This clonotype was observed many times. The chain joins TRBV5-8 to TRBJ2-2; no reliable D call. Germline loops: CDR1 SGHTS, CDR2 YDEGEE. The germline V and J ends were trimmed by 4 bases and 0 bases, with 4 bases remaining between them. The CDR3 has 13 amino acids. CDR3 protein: CASSTANTGELFF. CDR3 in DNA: TGTGCCAGCAGCACCGCGAACACCGGGGAGCTGTTTTTT.

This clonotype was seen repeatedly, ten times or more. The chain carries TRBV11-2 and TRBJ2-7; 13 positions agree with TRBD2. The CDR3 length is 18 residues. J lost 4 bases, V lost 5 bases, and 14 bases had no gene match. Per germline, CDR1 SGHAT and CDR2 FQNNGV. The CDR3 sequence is CASSPRTSGRVVWYEQYF. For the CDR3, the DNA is TGTGCCAGCAGCCCCCGGACTAGCGGGAGAGTGGTGTGGTACGAGCAGTACTTC.

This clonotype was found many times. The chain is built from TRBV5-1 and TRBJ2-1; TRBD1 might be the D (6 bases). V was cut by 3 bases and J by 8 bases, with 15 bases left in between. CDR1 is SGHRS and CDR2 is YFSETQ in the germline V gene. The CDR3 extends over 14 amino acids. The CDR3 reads CASSSNRVGDEQFF. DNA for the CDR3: TGCGCCAGCAGCTCCAACAGGGTCGGGGATGAGCAGTTCTTC.

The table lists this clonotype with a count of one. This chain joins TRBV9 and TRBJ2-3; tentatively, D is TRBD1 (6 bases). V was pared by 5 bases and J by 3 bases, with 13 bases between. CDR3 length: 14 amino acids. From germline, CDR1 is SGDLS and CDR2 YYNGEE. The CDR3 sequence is CASSFTGITDTQYF. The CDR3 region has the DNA TGTGCCAGCAGTTTCACAGGGATAACAGATACGCAGTATTTT.

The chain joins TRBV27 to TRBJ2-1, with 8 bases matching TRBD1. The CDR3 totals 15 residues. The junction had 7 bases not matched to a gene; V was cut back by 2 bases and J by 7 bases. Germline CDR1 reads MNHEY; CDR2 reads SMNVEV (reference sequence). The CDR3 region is CASSLAGGVRNEQFF. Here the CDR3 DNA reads TGTGCCAGCAGTTTAGCAGGGGGCGTTAGGAATGAGCAGTTCTTC.

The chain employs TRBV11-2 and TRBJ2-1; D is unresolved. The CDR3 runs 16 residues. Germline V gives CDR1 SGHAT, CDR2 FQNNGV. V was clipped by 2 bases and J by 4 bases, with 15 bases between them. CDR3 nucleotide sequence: TGTGCCAGCAGCTTAACGAGGTCCAGTTTGTACAATGAGCAGTTCTTC. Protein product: CASSLTRSSLYNEQFF.

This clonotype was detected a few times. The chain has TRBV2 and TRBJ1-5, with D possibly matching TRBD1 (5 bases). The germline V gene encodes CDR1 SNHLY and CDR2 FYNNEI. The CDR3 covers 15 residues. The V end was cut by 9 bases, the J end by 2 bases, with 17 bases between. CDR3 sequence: CASAGSGGGNQPQHF. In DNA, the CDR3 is TGTGCCAGTGCGGGGTCCGGGGGAGGCAATCAGCCCCAGCATTTT.